These T cell receptor beta chains were read from a single sample in a study of long-term antiretroviral therapy in people with HIV. Clones were sequenced by immunoSEQ multiplex PCR, and TCRdb holds only the in-frame ones, with some missing. This sample carries 35,000 to 40,000 clones, around 94% of them seen once, and the ten largest clones take about 3.6%. The sample was unsorted PBMCs, taken 4.1 years after starting antiretroviral therapy. The receptors originated from a woman aged 45-60 years with HIV. Both conserved end residues are trimmed from each CDR3.

V	J	CDR3
TRBV19	TRBJ1-4	ASTSRGLETNEKLF
TRBV6-6	TRBJ2-5	ASSYSGQTGWETQY
TRBV7-2	TRBJ1-4	ASSLETGGYEKLF
TRBV7-2	TRBJ2-7	ASGGAPGSYEQY
TRBV25-1	TRBJ2-6	ASTAGVSGANVLT
TRBV9	TRBJ1-2	ASSAGQGAYGYT
TRBV14	TRBJ1-3	ASSQTPPGVNTIY
TRBV7-7	TRBJ2-1	ASSLAQVGEQF
TRBV21-1	TRBJ2-7	ASSKPAVLGDEQY
TRBV19	TRBJ2-5	ASRQGTKGETQY
TRBV19	TRBJ1-2	ASSISSDSPYYGYT
TRBV5-1	TRBJ1-6	ASSLPPGTDYNSPLH
TRBV2	TRBJ2-2	ASRSYANTGELF
TRBV19	TRBJ1-5	ASNPGGQGTSNQPQH
TRBV9	TRBJ2-3	ASSVRETGTDTQY
TRBV18	TRBJ1-1	ASSPSTQGTTEAF
TRBV2	TRBJ2-2	ASSVEAGGITGELF
TRBV7-2	TRBJ2-1	ASSDRDEQF
TRBV11-3	TRBJ2-5	ASSPGGVGTQY
TRBV18	TRBJ1-2	ASSPGQGAYGYT
TRBV5-4	TRBJ1-4	ASSLEGQGREKLF
TRBV9	TRBJ2-6	ASSVLTGSGANVLT
TRBV19	TRBJ1-6	ASSGERTVPNSPLH
TRBV30	TRBJ2-2	AWSLSVGTGELF
TRBV5-6	TRBJ1-2	ASSLLDRGYYGYT
TRBV2	TRBJ1-1	ASSGPRAEAF
TRBV5-4	TRBJ1-4	ASSYGGTTNEKLF
TRBV5-4	TRBJ2-3	ASSSGGSGTDTQY
TRBV9	TRBJ2-5	ASSSTGALAETQY
TRBV27	TRBJ2-7	ASSSRTSPAPLEQY
TRBV9	TRBJ2-5	ASSVVGGGETQY
TRBV7-2	TRBJ2-7	ASSRTSPYEQY
TRBV19	TRBJ1-5	ASTMGGVDQPQH
TRBV7-9	TRBJ1-1	ASSPPGGAGITEAF
TRBV5-1	TRBJ1-6	ASSLEAGGGPLH
TRBV19	TRBJ2-7	ASSSWQSLYEQY
TRBV30	TRBJ1-1	AWKLQGVNTEAF
TRBV6-1	TRBJ1-2	ASGGQGSSYGYT
TRBV14	TRBJ1-3	ASSQDTAIRKN
TRBV10-3	TRBJ2-3	AISPRTAVSTDTQY
TRBV4-1	TRBJ1-1	ASSQDWGEEAF
TRBV27	TRBJ1-4	ASSSQRQGGEKLF
TRBV25-1	TRBJ2-1	ASNMGSEQF
TRBV7-3	TRBJ2-3	ASSYTGEGDTQY
TRBV5-1	TRBJ2-5	ASSLINLQETQY
TRBV19	TRBJ1-4	ASSISVGTEKLF
TRBV10-2	TRBJ1-1	ASSEQRGRGRTEAF
TRBV29-1	TRBJ2-2	SVERGRNTGELF
TRBV7-2	TRBJ1-2	ASSLAGTEAYGYT
TRBV5-1	TRBJ2-1	ASSLASSGVRNEQF
TRBV6-5	TRBJ2-1	ASSSPGGSYNEQF
TRBV28	TRBJ1-2	ASSPLDRAHGYT
TRBV9	TRBJ1-1	ASSAATDPGRRTEAF
TRBV21-1	TRBJ1-4	ASSERDRSNEKLF
TRBV5-6	TRBJ2-5	ASSLLGARETQY
TRBV4-2	TRBJ2-2	ASSQEKAGELF
TRBV7-8	TRBJ1-6	ASSFGTRLSLYNSPLH